This T cell receptor (beta chain) comes out of a study of blood T cell repertoires in COVID-19 (dated by TCRdb to 2018 to 2020). About the study as a whole: The collaborator samples originated in the United States, Italy and Spain and spanned the acute and convalescent phases of COVID-19. The prospective study material was composed of cDNA or gDNA derived from T cells, B-cell-depleted T cells, or PBMCs. Deeply sampled blood TCRbeta repertoires from subjects exposed to, actively infected with, or recovered from COVID-19 were included in the dataset. The repertoires were made available in a free public database intended to serve as a resource for research on the immune response to SARS-CoV-2. The samples were drawn from the first 160 participants of the ongoing ImmuneRACE study and from 1,254 subjects provided by 6 global collaborators. Nearly every sample came with metadata listing a de-identified subject ID, COVID-19 status, age in years and sex. Where available, HLA class I and class II types were obtained from metadata supplied by the sample provider rather than from assay-based typing. What the research found in general, with its limitations: The amount of clinical and demographic metadata varied by source and participant and was provided uncurated.

Concerning this clone: What antigen it recognizes has not been identified. Per-nucleotide qualities are absent, and no much larger clonotype sits a single base away.

The CDR3, cysteine through phenylalanine, is 14 amino acids long. Only CDR3 DNA remains: 42 bases, in frame from the first base. The germline V gene (reference sequence) gives CDR1 as LNHDA and CDR2 as SQIVND. V lost 5 bases and J lost 2 bases, and the count of bases not matched to a germline gene is 5. The collaborating institutions used their own protocols to collect whole blood in K2EDTA tubes. For TCRbeta analysis, collaborators shipped samples as frozen whole blood, isolated PBMCs, or DNA extracted from either of those sample types. TCRbeta CDR3 regions were amplified from genomic DNA using the immunoSEQ Assay, a bias-controlled multiplex PCR. The authors' analysis ran thus. Within the assay, amplification of reference gene primers was used to estimate how many nucleated cells each sample contained. To quantify the absolute abundance of each unique TCRbeta CDR3 rearrangement, sequence reads were collapsed and filtered. For each sample, productive Simpson clonality was calculated as the square root of Simpson's diversity index over productive rearrangements. Held by TCRdb, this immuneACCESS table contains in-frame sequences only and omits some clones. Under half of the omission traces to an unresolved V gene where checked; the cause of the rest is unknown. V, J and clone size were drawn from that table, and D and trimming were deduced from the DNA. The sample table contains more than 95,000 clones; only one count was recorded for 85% to 90% of them. The ten largest clones add up to approximately 30% of the sample.

The specimen sequenced was peripheral blood. The receptor comes from a woman of 80 years or more with acute or convalescent COVID-19. The chain is assembled from TRBV19 and TRBJ1-1; 7 bases in the middle match TRBD1. The CDR3 protein: CASSATGDNTEAFF. Read as DNA, the sequence is TGTGCCAGTAGTGCTACAGGGGACAACACTGAAGCTTTCTTT. The full variable domain, with segments outside the CDR3 supplied by the reference TRBV19 and TRBJ1-1 proteins, appears as DGGITQSPKYLFRKEGQNVTLSCEQNLNHDAMYWYRQDPGQGLRLIYYSQIVNDFQKGDIAEGYSVSREKKESFPLTVTSAQKNPTAFYLCASSATGDNTEAFFGQGTRLTVV.